Listed below are T cell receptor beta chains from one sample, sequenced in a study of T cell responses to AZD1222 COVID-19 vaccine. Only in-frame clones appear in the TCRdb table, and some are missing; sequencing was by immunoSEQ multiplex PCR. The sample lists roughly 99,000 clones; roughly nine tenths were seen once. Material: peripheral blood, obtained 28 days after the second AZD1222 dose. All receptors derive from an adult who received the AZD1222 COVID-19 vaccine. Each CDR3 is given with its conserved first and last residue. Each record gives: D gene, clone size, V gene, J gene, CDR3 length, CDR3 protein, CDR3 DNA. A D gene is named only where the DNA matches it firmly. Clone size is given for some rows only: seen once, a few or many times, or a class if the clone is expanded.

D: -; size: -; V: TRBV19; J: TRBJ2-1; length: 12; CDR3: CASGGPYNEQFF; DNA: TGTGCCAGTGGCGGCCCCTACAATGAGCAGTTCTTC
D: TRBD1; size: -; V: TRBV28; J: TRBJ1-4; length: 15; CDR3: CASSARTGQDEKLFF; DNA: TGTGCCAGCAGTGCCCGGACAGGGCAAGATGAAAAACTGTTTTTT
D: TRBD2; size: -; V: TRBV2; J: TRBJ2-1; length: 15; CDR3: CASRGLAEVYNEQFF; DNA: TGTGCCAGCAGGGGACTAGCGGAGGTCTACAATGAGCAGTTCTTC
D: TRBD1; size: -; V: TRBV18; J: TRBJ2-3; length: 15; CDR3: CASSLGTGATDTQYF; DNA: TGTGCCAGCTCGCTGGGGACAGGGGCCACAGATACGCAGTATTTT
D: TRBD1; size: -; V: TRBV4-1; J: TRBJ2-6; length: 18; CDR3: CASSQGGRGRSGANVLTF; DNA: TGCGCCAGCAGCCAAGGAGGTAGGGGGCGATCTGGGGCCAACGTCCTGACTTTC
D: -; size: -; V: TRBV24-1; J: TRBJ2-5; length: 13; CDR3: CATSDLREETQYF; DNA: TGTGCCACCAGTGATTTAAGGGAAGAGACCCAGTACTTC
D: -; size: -; V: TRBV7-2; J: TRBJ2-6; length: 17; CDR3: CASTRSGAVSGANVLTF; DNA: TGTGCCAGCACCCGTTCAGGCGCGGTCTCTGGGGCCAACGTCCTGACTTTC
D: -; size: -; V: TRBV27; J: TRBJ1-4; length: 15; CDR3: CASSSSTRGLEKLFF; DNA: TGTGCCAGCAGTTCTTCCACCAGAGGATTAGAAAAACTGTTTTTT
D: TRBD1; size: -; V: TRBV6-5; J: TRBJ1-1; length: 15; CDR3: CASSYSPGQGTEAFF; DNA: TGTGCCAGCAGTTACTCACCGGGACAGGGGACTGAAGCTTTCTTT
D: TRBD1; size: -; V: TRBV27; J: TRBJ1-1; length: 19; CDR3: CASRRQIPGTGGMNTEAFF; DNA: TGTGCCAGCAGACGTCAAATTCCCGGGACAGGGGGCATGAACACTGAAGCTTTCTTT
D: -; size: -; V: TRBV29-1; J: TRBJ2-3; length: 13; CDR3: CSVGAGGADTQYF; DNA: TGCAGCGTTGGGGCAGGGGGGGCAGATACGCAGTATTTT
D: -; size: -; V: TRBV28; J: TRBJ1-4; length: 13; CDR3: CASRREVAEKLFF; DNA: TGTGCCAGCAGGAGGGAGGTAGCGGAAAAACTGTTTTTT
D: -; size: -; V: TRBV24-1; J: TRBJ1-6; length: 15; CDR3: CATGGQPQVPSPLHF; DNA: TGTGCCACCGGGGGGCAGCCGCAGGTTCCTTCACCCCTCCACTTT
D: TRBD1; size: -; V: TRBV11-2; J: TRBJ2-7; length: 17; CDR3: CASSLDHDATGAYEQYF; DNA: TGTGCCAGCAGCTTAGATCATGATGCGACAGGGGCCTACGAGCAGTACTTC
D: -; size: -; V: TRBV28; J: TRBJ1-4; length: 11; CDR3: CASSLEEKLFF; DNA: TGTGCCAGCAGTTTAGAGGAAAAACTGTTTTTT
D: -; size: -; V: TRBV12-3/TRBV12-4; J: TRBJ1-5; length: 13; CDR3: CASQEREGQPQHF; DNA: TGTGCCAGCCAAGAGCGGGAGGGCCAGCCCCAGCATTTT
D: TRBD1; size: -; V: TRBV19; J: TRBJ2-1; length: 15; CDR3: CASSSLDRDSTEQFF; DNA: TGTGCCAGTAGTTCCCTGGACAGGGATAGTACTGAGCAGTTCTTC
D: TRBD1; size: -; V: TRBV4-1; J: TRBJ2-6; length: 18; CDR3: CASSLPGQRVGGANVLTF; DNA: TGCGCCAGCAGCCTACCGGGACAGAGGGTGGGAGGGGCCAACGTCCTGACTTTC
D: -; size: -; V: TRBV21-1; J: TRBJ2-3; length: 17; CDR3: CASSARKSQGVVDTQYF; DNA: TGTGCCAGCAGCGCTCGGAAGTCACAGGGAGTTGTAGATACGCAGTATTTT
D: -; size: -; V: TRBV21-1; J: TRBJ1-5; length: 24; CDR3: CASSKVVGQLPETGGRYSNQPQHF; DNA: TGTGCCAGCAGCAAAGTGGTTGGCCAGCTACCCGAGACAGGGGGCCGATATAGCAATCAGCCCCAGCATTTT
D: -; size: -; V: TRBV28; J: TRBJ2-2; length: 15; CDR3: CASGRDPRGTGELFF; DNA: TGTGCCAGTGGAAGGGATCCCCGGGGCACCGGGGAGCTGTTTTTT
D: -; size: -; V: TRBV28; J: TRBJ1-4; length: 13; CDR3: CASSSGQNEKLFF; DNA: TGTGCCAGCAGTTCCGGACAGAATGAAAAACTGTTTTTT
D: -; size: -; V: TRBV28; J: TRBJ2-4; length: 14; CDR3: CASSLGLAKNIQYF; DNA: TGTGCCAGCAGTTTGGGACTAGCCAAAAACATTCAGTACTTC
D: TRBD1; size: -; V: TRBV3-1/TRBV3-2; J: TRBJ2-1; length: 13; CDR3: CASSQNRGREQFF; DNA: TGTGCCAGCAGTCAGAACAGGGGGCGTGAGCAGTTCTTC
D: -; size: -; V: TRBV30; J: TRBJ1-4; length: 12; CDR3: CAWSVTEEKLFF; DNA: TGTGCCTGGAGTGTAACAGAAGAAAAACTGTTTTTT
D: -; size: -; V: TRBV12-3/TRBV12-4; J: TRBJ2-2; length: 13; CDR3: CASSFLRTGELFF; DNA: TGTGCCAGCAGTTTCCTAAGGACCGGGGAGCTGTTTTTT
D: -; size: -; V: TRBV5-1; J: TRBJ2-7; length: 14; CDR3: CASSLADGDDEQYF; DNA: TGCGCCAGCAGCTTGGCCGATGGAGATGACGAGCAGTACTTC
D: TRBD1; size: -; V: TRBV9; J: TRBJ2-1; length: 12; CDR3: CASSLGGQPQFF; DNA: TGTGCCAGCAGCCTAGGGGGCCAACCTCAGTTCTTC
D: -; size: -; V: TRBV4-3; J: TRBJ1-1; length: 14; CDR3: CASSQLSGDTEAFF; DNA: TGCGCCAGCAGCCAGCTTTCCGGGGACACTGAAGCTTTCTTT
D: -; size: -; V: TRBV9; J: TRBJ2-1; length: 15; CDR3: CASSVGRGVYNEQFF; DNA: TGTGCCAGCAGCGTAGGACGGGGAGTTTACAATGAGCAGTTCTTC
D: -; size: -; V: TRBV5-1; J: TRBJ2-1; length: 14; CDR3: CASSLTTSYNEQFF; DNA: TGCGCCAGCAGCTTGACAACCAGCTACAATGAGCAGTTCTTC
D: -; size: -; V: TRBV9; J: TRBJ2-3; length: 15; CDR3: CASSGSGRSTDTQYF; DNA: TGTGCCAGCAGCGGTAGCGGAAGATCCACAGATACGCAGTATTTT
D: TRBD1; size: -; V: TRBV27; J: TRBJ1-4; length: 17; CDR3: CASSKRDRFAPDEKLFF; DNA: TGTGCCAGCAGTAAACGGGACAGGTTTGCCCCTGATGAAAAACTGTTTTTT
D: -; size: -; V: TRBV28; J: TRBJ2-3; length: 14; CDR3: CASSLRGSTDTQYF; DNA: TGTGCCAGCAGTTTGAGGGGGAGCACAGATACGCAGTATTTT
D: -; size: -; V: TRBV2; J: TRBJ1-6; length: 14; CDR3: CASNVGWGDSPLHF; DNA: TGTGCCAGCAACGTCGGCTGGGGGGATTCACCCCTCCACTTT
D: TRBD2; size: once; V: TRBV4-3; J: TRBJ2-3; length: 17; CDR3: CASSQDVRAGGPDTQYF; DNA: TGCGCCAGCAGCCAAGATGTGCGAGCGGGAGGGCCAGATACGCAGTATTTT
D: -; size: -; V: TRBV9; J: TRBJ2-5; length: 17; CDR3: CASSVAGGVASQETQYF; DNA: TGTGCCAGCAGCGTAGCTGGAGGAGTGGCCAGCCAAGAGACCCAGTACTTC
D: TRBD2; size: few; V: TRBV7-9; J: TRBJ2-1; length: 16; CDR3: CASSLTGLADYNEQFF; DNA: TGTGCCAGCAGCTTAACGGGACTAGCGGACTACAATGAGCAGTTCTTC
D: TRBD1; size: -; V: TRBV30; J: TRBJ2-1; length: 13; CDR3: CAWSSTGGSEQFF; DNA: TGTGCCTGGAGTAGTACAGGGGGCAGTGAGCAGTTCTTC
D: -; size: -; V: TRBV12-3/TRBV12-4; J: TRBJ1-6; length: 12; CDR3: CASSLGGSPLHF; DNA: TGTGCCAGCAGTTTGGGCGGTTCACCCCTCCACTTT
D: TRBD1; size: -; V: TRBV28; J: TRBJ1-5; length: 15; CDR3: CASGRDRGVNQPQHF; DNA: TGTGCCAGCGGCCGGGACAGGGGAGTTAATCAGCCCCAGCATTTT
D: TRBD1; size: -; V: TRBV27; J: TRBJ2-5; length: 14; CDR3: CASSHGTGGETQYF; DNA: TGTGCCAGCAGCCACGGGACAGGGGGAGAGACCCAGTACTTC
D: TRBD1; size: -; V: TRBV9; J: TRBJ1-4; length: 16; CDR3: CASSVTTGTGGEKLFF; DNA: TGTGCCAGCAGCGTTACGACCGGGACAGGGGGTGAAAAACTGTTTTTT
D: TRBD1; size: -; V: TRBV2; J: TRBJ2-7; length: 14; CDR3: CASKAGQGAYEQYF; DNA: TGTGCCAGCAAGGCCGGACAGGGCGCCTACGAGCAGTACTTC
D: -; size: -; V: TRBV28; J: TRBJ1-2; length: 16; CDR3: CASRQGGAGGERGYTF; DNA: TGTGCCAGCAGACAGGGAGGCGCGGGTGGTGAACGTGGCTACACCTTC
D: -; size: -; V: TRBV6-1; J: TRBJ1-3; length: 14; CDR3: CASSELRVRKTIYF; DNA: TGTGCCAGCAGTGAATTAAGGGTCCGGAAAACCATATATTTT
D: -; size: -; V: TRBV27; J: TRBJ2-7; length: 14; CDR3: CASSRGGASYEQYF; DNA: TGTGCCAGCTCAAGGGGGGGCGCTTCCTACGAGCAGTACTTC
D: TRBD1; size: -; V: TRBV11-2; J: TRBJ1-1; length: 14; CDR3: CASSQDRWDTEAFF; DNA: TGTGCCAGCAGCCAGGACAGGTGGGACACTGAAGCTTTCTTT
D: -; size: -; V: TRBV5-1; J: TRBJ2-3; length: 13; CDR3: CASSLSGADTQYF; DNA: TGCGCCAGCAGCTTGTCGGGGGCGGATACGCAGTATTTT